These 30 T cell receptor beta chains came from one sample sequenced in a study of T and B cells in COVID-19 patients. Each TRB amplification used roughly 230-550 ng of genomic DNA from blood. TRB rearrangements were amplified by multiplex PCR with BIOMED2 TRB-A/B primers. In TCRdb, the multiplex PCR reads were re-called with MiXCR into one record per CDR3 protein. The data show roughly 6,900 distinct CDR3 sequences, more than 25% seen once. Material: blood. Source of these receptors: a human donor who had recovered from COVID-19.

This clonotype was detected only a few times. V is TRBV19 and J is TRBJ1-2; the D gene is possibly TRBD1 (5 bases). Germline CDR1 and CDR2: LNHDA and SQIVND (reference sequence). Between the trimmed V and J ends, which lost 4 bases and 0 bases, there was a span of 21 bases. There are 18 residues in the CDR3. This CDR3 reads CASSTPGHRRATNYGYTF. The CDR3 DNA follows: TGTGCCAGTAGTACCCCGGGGCACCGGAGGGCGACTAACTATGGCTACACCTTC.

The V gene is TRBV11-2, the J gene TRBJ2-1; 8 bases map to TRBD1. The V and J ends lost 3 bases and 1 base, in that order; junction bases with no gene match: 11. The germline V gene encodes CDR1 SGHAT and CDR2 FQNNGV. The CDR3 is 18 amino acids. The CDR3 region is CASSFLAPTGGSYNEQFF. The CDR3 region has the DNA TGTGCCAGCAGCTTCTTAGCTCCCACAGGGGGGTCCTACAATGAGCAGTTCTTC.

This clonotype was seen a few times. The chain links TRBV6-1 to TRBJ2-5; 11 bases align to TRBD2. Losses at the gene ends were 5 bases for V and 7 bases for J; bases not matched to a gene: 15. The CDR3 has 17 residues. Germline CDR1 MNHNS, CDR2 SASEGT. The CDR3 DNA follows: TGTGCCAGCAGTTTTAACTGGGGACTAGCGGAGGTTTTGACCCAGTACTTC. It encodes CASSFNWGLAEVLTQYF.

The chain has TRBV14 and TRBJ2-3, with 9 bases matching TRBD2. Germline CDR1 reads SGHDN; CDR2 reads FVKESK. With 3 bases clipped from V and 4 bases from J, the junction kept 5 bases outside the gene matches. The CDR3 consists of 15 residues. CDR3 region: CASSHRAGGPDTQYF. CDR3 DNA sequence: TGTGCCAGCAGCCACCGCGCGGGGGGGCCAGATACGCAGTATTTT. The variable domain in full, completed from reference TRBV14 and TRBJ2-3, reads EAGVTQFPSHSVIEKGQTVTLRCDPISGHDNLYWYRRVMGKEIKFLLHFVKESKQDESGMPNNRFLAERTGGTYSTLKVQPAELEDSGVYFCASSHRAGGPDTQYFGPGTRLTVL.

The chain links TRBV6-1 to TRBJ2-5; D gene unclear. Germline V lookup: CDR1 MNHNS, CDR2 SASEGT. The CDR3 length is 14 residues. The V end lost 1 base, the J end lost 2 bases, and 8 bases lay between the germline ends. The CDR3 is CASSEVRSQETQYF. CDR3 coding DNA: TGTGCCAGCAGTGAAGTCCGGAGTCAAGAGACCCAGTACTTC.

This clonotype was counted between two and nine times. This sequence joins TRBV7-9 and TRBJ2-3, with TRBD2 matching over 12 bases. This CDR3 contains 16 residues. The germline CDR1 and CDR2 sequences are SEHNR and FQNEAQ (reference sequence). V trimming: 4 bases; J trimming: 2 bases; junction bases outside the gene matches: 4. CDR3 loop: CASSSGTSGPTDTQYF. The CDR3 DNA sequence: TGTGCCAGCAGCTCTGGGACTAGCGGGCCCACAGATACGCAGTATTTT.

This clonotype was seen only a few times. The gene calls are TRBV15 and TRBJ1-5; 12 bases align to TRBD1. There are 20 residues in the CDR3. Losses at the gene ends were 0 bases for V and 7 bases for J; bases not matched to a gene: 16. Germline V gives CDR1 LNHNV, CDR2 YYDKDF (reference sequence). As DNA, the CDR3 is TGTGCCACCAGCAGAGATCGAGGGACAGGGGGCGAGGGACGTAGGCAGCCCCAGCATTTT. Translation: CATSRDRGTGGEGRRQPQHF.

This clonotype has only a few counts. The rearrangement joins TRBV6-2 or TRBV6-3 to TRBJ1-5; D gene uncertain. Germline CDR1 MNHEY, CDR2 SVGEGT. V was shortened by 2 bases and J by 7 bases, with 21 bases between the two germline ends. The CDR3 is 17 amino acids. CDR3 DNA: TGTGCCAGCAGTTACCCGGGTGGAACGGCGAGCGGGCAGCCCCAGCATTTT. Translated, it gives CASSYPGGTASGQPQHF.

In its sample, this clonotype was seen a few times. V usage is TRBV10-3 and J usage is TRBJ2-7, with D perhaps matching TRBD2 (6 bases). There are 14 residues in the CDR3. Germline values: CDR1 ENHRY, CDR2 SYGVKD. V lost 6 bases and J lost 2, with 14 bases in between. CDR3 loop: CAIRVSLATYEQYV. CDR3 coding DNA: TGTGCCATCAGAGTATCTCTAGCGACCTACGAGCAGTACGTC.

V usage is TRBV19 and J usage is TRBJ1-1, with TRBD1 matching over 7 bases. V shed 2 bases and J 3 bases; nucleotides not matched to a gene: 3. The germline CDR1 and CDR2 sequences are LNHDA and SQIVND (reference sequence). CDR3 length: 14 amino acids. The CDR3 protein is CASSIIRGYTEAFF. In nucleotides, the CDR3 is TGTGCCAGTAGTATAATCAGGGGGTACACTGAAGCTTTCTTT.

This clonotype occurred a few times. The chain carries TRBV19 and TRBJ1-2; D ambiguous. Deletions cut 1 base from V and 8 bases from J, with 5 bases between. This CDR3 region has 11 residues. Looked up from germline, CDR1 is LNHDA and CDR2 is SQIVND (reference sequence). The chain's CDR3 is CASSIAYGYTF. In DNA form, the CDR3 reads TGTGCCAGTAGTATAGCATACGGCTACACCTTC.

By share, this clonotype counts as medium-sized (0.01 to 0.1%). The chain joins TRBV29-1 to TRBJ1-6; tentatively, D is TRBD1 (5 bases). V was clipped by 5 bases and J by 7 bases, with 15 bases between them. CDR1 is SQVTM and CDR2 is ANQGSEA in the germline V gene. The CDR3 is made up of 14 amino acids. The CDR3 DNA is TGCAGCGTTCGAGGGCAGGGTCGGAATTCACCCCTCCACTTT. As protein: CSVRGQGRNSPLHF.

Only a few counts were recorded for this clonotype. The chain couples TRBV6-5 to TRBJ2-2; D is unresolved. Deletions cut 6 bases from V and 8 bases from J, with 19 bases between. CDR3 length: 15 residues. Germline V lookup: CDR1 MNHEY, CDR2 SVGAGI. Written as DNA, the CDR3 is TGTGCCAGCAGCCCAATGGGCCCTGTGGGGGGGGAGCTGTTTTTT. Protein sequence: CASSPMGPVGGELFF.

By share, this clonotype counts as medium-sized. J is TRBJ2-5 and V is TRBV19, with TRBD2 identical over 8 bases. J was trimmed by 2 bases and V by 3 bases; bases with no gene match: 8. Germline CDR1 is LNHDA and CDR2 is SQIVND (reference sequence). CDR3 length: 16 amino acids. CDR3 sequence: CASSIGGAARQETQYF. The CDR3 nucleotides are TGTGCCAGTAGTATCGGGGGGGCCGCTAGGCAAGAGACCCAGTACTTC.

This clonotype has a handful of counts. The CDR3 loop reads CSARDIGTGYEQYF. The CDR3, as DNA: TGCAGTGCTAGAGACATCGGGACTGGCTACGAGCAGTACTTC. The rearrangement joins TRBV20-1 to TRBJ2-7; D is perhaps TRBD2 (6 bases). V was pared by 0 bases and J by 3 bases, with 12 bases between. The CDR3 covers 14 residues. The V gene's germline CDR1 is DFQATT and CDR2 SNEGSKA (reference sequence).

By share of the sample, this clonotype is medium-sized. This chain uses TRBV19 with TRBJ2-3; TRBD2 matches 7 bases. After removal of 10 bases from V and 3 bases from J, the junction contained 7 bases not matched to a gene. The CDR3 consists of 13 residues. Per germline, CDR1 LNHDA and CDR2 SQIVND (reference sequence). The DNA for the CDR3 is TGTGCCACCGGGGGGACCAAAACAGATACGCAGTATTTT. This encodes CATGGTKTDTQYF.

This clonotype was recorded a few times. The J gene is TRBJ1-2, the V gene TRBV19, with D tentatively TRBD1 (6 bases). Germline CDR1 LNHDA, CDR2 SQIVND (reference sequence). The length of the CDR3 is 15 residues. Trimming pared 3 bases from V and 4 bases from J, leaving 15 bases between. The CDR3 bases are TGTGCCAGTAGTATGGGTCCCTGGGGGGCCTATGGCTACACCTTC. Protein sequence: CASSMGPWGAYGYTF.

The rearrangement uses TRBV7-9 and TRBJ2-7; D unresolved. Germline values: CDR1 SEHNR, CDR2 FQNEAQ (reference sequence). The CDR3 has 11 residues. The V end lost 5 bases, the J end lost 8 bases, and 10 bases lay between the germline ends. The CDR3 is CASSPKSQQYF. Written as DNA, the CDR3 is TGTGCCAGCAGCCCTAAATCTCAGCAGTACTTC.

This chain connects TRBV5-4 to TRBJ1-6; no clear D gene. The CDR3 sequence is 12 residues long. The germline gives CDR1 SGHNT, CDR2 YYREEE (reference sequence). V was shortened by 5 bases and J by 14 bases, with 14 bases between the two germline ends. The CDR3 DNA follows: TGTGCCAGCAGTTCCCTCGATAGATCCCTCCACTTT. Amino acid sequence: CASSSLDRSLHF.

The CDR3 protein is CASSLGRAKNIQYF. Here the CDR3 DNA reads TGTGCCAGCAGCTTGGGACGAGCCAAAAACATTCAGTACTTC. The chain recombines TRBV5-6 with TRBJ2-4; no reliable D call. The V gene's germline CDR1 is SGHDT and CDR2 YYEEEE. V was shortened by 0 bases and J by 0 bases, with 4 bases between the two germline ends. The CDR3 loop spans 14 amino acids.

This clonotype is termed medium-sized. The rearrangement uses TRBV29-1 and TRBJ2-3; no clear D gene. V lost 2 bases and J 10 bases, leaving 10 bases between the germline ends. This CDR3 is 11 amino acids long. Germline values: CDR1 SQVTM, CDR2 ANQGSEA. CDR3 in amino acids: CSVEMGFSQYF. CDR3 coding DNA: TGCAGCGTTGAAATGGGGTTTTCGCAGTATTTT.

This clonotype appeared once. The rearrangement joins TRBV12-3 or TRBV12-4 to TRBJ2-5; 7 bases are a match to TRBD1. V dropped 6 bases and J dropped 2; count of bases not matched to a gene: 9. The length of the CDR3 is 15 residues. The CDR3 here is CASRRTRGWQETQYF. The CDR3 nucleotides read TGTGCCAGCAGGCGGACCAGGGGGTGGCAAGAGACCCAGTACTTC.

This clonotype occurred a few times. This chain's CDR3 is CASSPQPDVPYGYTF. The CDR3 region has the DNA TGTGCCAGCTCACCACAGCCGGACGTACCCTATGGCTACACCTTC. The rearrangement links TRBV18 to TRBJ1-2; no clear D gene. The CDR3 has 15 amino acids. In germline, CDR1 is KGHSH, CDR2 LQKENI. V lost 1 base and J lost 4, with 13 bases in between.

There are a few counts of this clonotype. In nucleotides, the CDR3 is TGTGCCAGCTCACCAGGGTACCGGGACAGGGACCAGCAGTACGTC. It encodes CASSPGYRDRDQQYV. This sequence joins TRBV18 and TRBJ2-7, with TRBD1 identical over 9 bases. Germline CDR1 is KGHSH and CDR2 is LQKENI. This CDR3 has 15 amino acids. Trimming removed 2 bases from V and 8 bases from J; junction bases left unmatched: 10.

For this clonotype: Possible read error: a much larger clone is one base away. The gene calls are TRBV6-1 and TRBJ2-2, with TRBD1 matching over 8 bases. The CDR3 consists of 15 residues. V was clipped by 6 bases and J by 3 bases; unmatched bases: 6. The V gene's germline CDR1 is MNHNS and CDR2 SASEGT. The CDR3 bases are TGTGCCAGCAGCTCCGGGACAGGAGACACCGGGGAGCTGTTTTTT. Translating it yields CASSSGTGDTGELFF.

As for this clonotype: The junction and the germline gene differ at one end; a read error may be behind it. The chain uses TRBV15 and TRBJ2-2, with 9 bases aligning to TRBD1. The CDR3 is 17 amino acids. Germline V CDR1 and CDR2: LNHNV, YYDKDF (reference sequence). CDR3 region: CATSRDPQGATTEELFF. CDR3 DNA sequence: TGTGCCACCAGCAGAGATCCACAGGGGGCGACCACCGAGGAGCTGTTTTTT.

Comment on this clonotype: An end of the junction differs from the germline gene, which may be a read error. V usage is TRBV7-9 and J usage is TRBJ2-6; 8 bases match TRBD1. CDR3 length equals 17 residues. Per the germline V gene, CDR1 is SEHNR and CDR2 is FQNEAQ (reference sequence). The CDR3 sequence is CASSLWPGGSGANVLTF. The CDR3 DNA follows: TGTGCCAGCAGTTTATGGCCAGGGGGCTCTGGGGCAAACGTCCTGACTTTC. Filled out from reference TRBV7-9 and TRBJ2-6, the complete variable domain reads DTGVSQNPRHKITKRGQNVTFRCDPISEHNRLYWYRQTLGQGPEFLTYFQNEAQLEKSRLLSDRFSAERPKGSFSTLEIQRTEQGDSAMYLCASSLWPGGSGANVLTFGAGSRLTVL.

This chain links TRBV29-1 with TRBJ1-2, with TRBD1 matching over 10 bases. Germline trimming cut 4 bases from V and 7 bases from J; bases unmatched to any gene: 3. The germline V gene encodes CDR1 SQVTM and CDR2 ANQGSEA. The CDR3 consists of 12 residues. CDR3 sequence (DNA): TGCAGCGTTGTGGGACAGGGGTCTGGCTACACCTTC. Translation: CSVVGQGSGYTF.

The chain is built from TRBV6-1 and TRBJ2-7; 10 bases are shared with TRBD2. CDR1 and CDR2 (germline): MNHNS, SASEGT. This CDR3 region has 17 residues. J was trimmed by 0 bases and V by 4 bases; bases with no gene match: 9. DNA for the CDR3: TGTGCCAGCAGTGGTCGACTAGCGGGTGCGAGCTCCTACGAGCAGTACGTC. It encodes CASSGRLAGASSYEQYV.

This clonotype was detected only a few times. The CDR3 sequence is CASSYLSGGENLDEQYV. The CDR3 nucleotides are TGTGCCAGCAGTTATCTAAGCGGGGGGGAGAACTTGGACGAGCAGTACGTC. V and J are TRBV6-2 or TRBV6-3 and TRBJ2-7; 10 bases agree with TRBD2. The CDR3 has 17 amino acids. With V trimmed by 3 bases and J by 5 bases, 13 bases remained unmatched. CDR1 is MNHEY, CDR2 SVGEGT, per germline.